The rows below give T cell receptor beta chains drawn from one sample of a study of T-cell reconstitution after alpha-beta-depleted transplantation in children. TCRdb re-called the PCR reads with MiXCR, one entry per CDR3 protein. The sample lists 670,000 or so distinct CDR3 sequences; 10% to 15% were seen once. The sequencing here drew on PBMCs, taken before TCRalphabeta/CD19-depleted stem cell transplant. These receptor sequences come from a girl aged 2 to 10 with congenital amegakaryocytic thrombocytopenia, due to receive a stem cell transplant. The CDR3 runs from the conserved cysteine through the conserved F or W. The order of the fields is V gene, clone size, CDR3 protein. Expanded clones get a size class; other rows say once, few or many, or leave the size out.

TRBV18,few,CASSRGATYEQYF
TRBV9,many,CASSVGLASEQFF
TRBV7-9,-,CASTSQDFIYEQYF
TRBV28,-,CASSPLGAASGANVLTF
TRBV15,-,CATSRDLLGRGFGGANYGYTF
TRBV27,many,CASSSSLSGRNEQFF
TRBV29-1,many,CSVEDLHEEKETQYF
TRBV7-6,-,CASSFRSGSQETQYF
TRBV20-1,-,CSARRRPSSYEQYF
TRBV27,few,CASSFGLAGVSDTQYF
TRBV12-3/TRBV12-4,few,CASSPEQGAKNIQYF
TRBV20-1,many,CSADRGAYEQYF
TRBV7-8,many,CASSLEGRFSYEQYF
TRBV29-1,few,CSVAPGQEGETQYF
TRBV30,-,CAWSRTGDSQQYF
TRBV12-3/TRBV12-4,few,CASTALAGATDTQYF
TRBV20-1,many,CSARNPTLGTGGEKLFF
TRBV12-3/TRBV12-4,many,CASSMTVNQPQHF
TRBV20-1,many,CSVYTPASSTDTQYF
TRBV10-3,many,CAISDQSNYEQYF
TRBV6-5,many,CASSYYPGPNGGELFF
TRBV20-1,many,CSASQIMNTEAFF